The next 21 T cell receptor beta chains were all read from a single sample in a study of T cell responses to AZD1222 COVID-19 vaccine. Clones were sequenced by immunoSEQ multiplex PCR, and TCRdb holds only the in-frame ones, with some missing. Among about 160,000 clones, around nine tenths were seen once, and the ten largest hold 5.5%. Material: peripheral blood, obtained on day 0 of AZD1222 vaccination. The receptors here all came from an adult in good health.

This chain connects TRBV29-1 to TRBJ2-5; D might be TRBD1 (6 bases). Deletions cut 5 bases from V and 2 bases from J, with 12 bases between. CDR3 size: 13 residues. Germline CDR1 is SQVTM and CDR2 is ANQGSEA. CDR3 amino acids: CSVPGQSQETQYF. CDR3 coding DNA: TGCAGCGTTCCCGGACAGTCGCAAGAGACCCAGTACTTC. The whole variable domain, filled in from reference TRBV29-1 and TRBJ2-5, reads SAVISQKPSRDICQRGTSLTIQCQVDSQVTMMFWYRQQPGQSLTLIATANQGSEATYESGFVIDKFPISRPNLTFSTLTVSNMSPEDSSIYLCSVPGQSQETQYFGPGTRLLVL.

The chain couples TRBV24-1 to TRBJ2-1, with 7 bases lining up with TRBD1. Trimming removed 1 base from V and 5 bases from J; junction bases left unmatched: 4. The CDR3 sequence is 15 residues long. Germline CDR1 is KGHDR and CDR2 is SFDVKD. DNA for the CDR3: TGTGCCACCAGTGATTTTCCAGGGGGACACAATGAGCAGTTCTTC. This translates into CATSDFPGGHNEQFF.

The J gene is TRBJ2-5, the V gene TRBV28; weak D call: TRBD2 (5 bases). The V and J ends lost 3 bases and 4 bases respectively, with 18 bases between them. The CDR3 loop spans 16 amino acids. Germline lookup yields CDR1 MDHEN and CDR2 SYDVKM. The CDR3 sequence is CASSLISGGDRETQYF. In DNA, the CDR3 is TGTGCCAGCAGTTTGATTTCAGGAGGAGATAGAGAGACCCAGTACTTC.

The chain has TRBV28 and TRBJ2-7; 9 bases line up with TRBD2. J lost 2 bases, V lost 6 bases, and 5 bases had no gene match. The germline V gene encodes CDR1 MDHEN and CDR2 SYDVKM. The CDR3 extends over 14 amino acids. The CDR3 loop reads CASRLAGDTYEQYF. The CDR3 coding sequence is TGTGCCAGCAGATTAGCGGGGGACACCTACGAGCAGTACTTC. Full variable domain (missing parts from reference TRBV28 and TRBJ2-7): DVKVTQSSRYLVKRTGEKVFLECVQDMDHENMFWYRQDPGLGLRLIYFSYDVKMKEKGDIPEGYSVSREKKERFSLILESASTNQTSMYLCASRLAGDTYEQYFGPGTRLTVT.

This chain uses TRBV19 with TRBJ2-7; D may be TRBD1 or TRBD2 (5 bases each). CDR1 and CDR2 (germline): LNHDA, SQIVND (reference sequence). Trimming shortened V by 10 bases and J by 0 bases, and 13 bases separated the two germline ends. This CDR3 has 13 amino acids. This CDR3 reads CATRDVSSYEQYF. CDR3 nucleotide sequence: TGTGCCACCCGGGACGTGAGCTCCTACGAGCAGTACTTC.

V gene TRBV6-2 or TRBV6-3 combines with J gene TRBJ1-5; possible D gene TRBD1, 6 bases. The CDR3 has 14 amino acids. The germline V gene encodes CDR1 MNHEY and CDR2 SVGEGT. Deletions cut 5 bases from V and 4 bases from J, with 12 bases between. DNA of the CDR3: TGTGCCAGCAGTATCAGGGACAATAATCAGCCCCAGCATTTT. Protein product: CASSIRDNNQPQHF.

In this sample, this clone turned up once. The chain recombines TRBV25-1 with TRBJ1-2; 7 bases map to TRBD1. The CDR3 consists of 17 residues. Germline V gives CDR1 MGHDK, CDR2 SYGVNS. V shed 3 bases, J shed 3 bases, and the junction held 13 bases outside the gene matches. This chain's CDR3 is CASSDWGSRTGHYGYTF. CDR3 in DNA: TGTGCCAGCAGTGATTGGGGGTCCCGGACAGGACACTATGGCTACACCTTC.

J is TRBJ1-4 and V is TRBV7-6, with TRBD1 identical over 8 bases. This CDR3 contains 15 residues. V lost 5 bases and J lost 7; bases outside the gene matches: 9. Germline V gives CDR1 SGHVS, CDR2 FNYEAQ. CDR3: CASSPRTGYSEKLFF. The CDR3 coding sequence is TGTGCCAGCAGCCCACGGACAGGGTACAGTGAAAAACTGTTTTTT. Supplemented by reference TRBV7-6 and TRBJ1-4, the full variable domain reads GAGVSQSPRYKVTKRGQDVALRCDPISGHVSLYWYRQALGQGPEFLTYFNYEAQQDKSGLPNDRFSAERPEGSISTLTIQRTEQRDSAMYRCASSPRTGYSEKLFFGSGTQLSVL.

The chain recombines TRBV27 with TRBJ2-3, with a weak D call TRBD1 (6 bases). This CDR3 contains 14 residues. V was pared by 5 bases and J by 4 bases, with 13 bases between. CDR1 is MNHEY and CDR2 is SMNVEV in the germline V gene (reference sequence). CDR3 nucleotide sequence: TGTGCCAGCAGTCGTCCAGGGGTCGCAGATACGCAGTATTTT. This sequence encodes CASSRPGVADTQYF.

The chain uses TRBV4-2 and TRBJ2-7; possible D gene TRBD2, 6 bases. Germline V gene sequence: CDR1 LGHNA, CDR2 YNFKEQ. The CDR3 sequence is 18 residues long. V lost 0 bases and J 0 bases, leaving 18 bases between the germline ends. The DNA of the CDR3 is TGTGCCAGCAGCCAAGATGCCTCGTCGGGGGTTACCTCCTACGAGCAGTACTTC. Its translation: CASSQDASSGVTSYEQYF.

This clone has just one count. This sequence joins TRBV28 and TRBJ1-5, with D unclear. This CDR3 is 11 amino acids long. V lost 3 bases and J lost 6, with 3 bases in between. Looked up from germline, CDR1 is MDHEN and CDR2 is SYDVKM. The CDR3 DNA sequence: TGTGCCAGCAGTTTCCGTCAGCCCCAGCATTTT. This gives the protein CASSFRQPQHF.

The V gene is TRBV5-1, the J gene TRBJ1-4; perhaps TRBD1 as D (6 bases). The germline V gene has CDR1 SGHRS and CDR2 YFSETQ. Between the trimmed V and J ends, which lost 1 base and 6 bases, there was a span of 13 bases. The CDR3 totals 15 residues. CDR3 DNA: TGCGCCAGCAGCTTGAGGGCAGGGGTGGATGAAAAACTGTTTTTT. Encoded protein: CASSLRAGVDEKLFF.

The V gene is TRBV28, the J gene TRBJ2-7; D gene ambiguous. Per germline, CDR1 MDHEN and CDR2 SYDVKM. The ends were cut back, 5 bases at V and 1 base at J, with 18 bases in the middle. CDR3 length: 16 amino acids. The CDR3 is CASSPYLDIISYEQYF. The CDR3 bases are TGTGCCAGCAGTCCATACCTTGACATAATATCCTACGAGCAGTACTTC.

The CDR3 reads CASSFTGANTDTQYF. The CDR3 DNA sequence: TGTGCCAGCAGCTTCACAGGGGCAAACACAGATACGCAGTATTTT. This chain uses TRBV7-3 with TRBJ2-3, with 7 bases that match TRBD1. This CDR3 region has 15 residues. J lost 2 bases, V lost 3 bases, and 5 bases had no gene match. The V gene's germline CDR1 is SGHTA and CDR2 FQGTGA.

The chain couples TRBV28 to TRBJ2-7, with a possible D match to TRBD2 (5 bases). The germline gives CDR1 MDHEN, CDR2 SYDVKM. Trimming removed 2 bases from V and 5 bases from J, with 13 bases in between. The length of the CDR3 is 14 residues. CDR3 in amino acids: CASSLPSRRNEQYF. CDR3 in DNA: TGTGCCAGCAGTTTACCTAGTAGGAGGAACGAGCAGTACTTC.

J is TRBJ2-7 and V is TRBV5-1; 8 bases map to TRBD1. V was pared by 1 base and J by 3 bases, with 12 bases of the junction left unmatched. This CDR3 has 17 amino acids. CDR1 is SGHRS and CDR2 is YFSETQ in the germline V gene. The CDR3 loop reads CASSLTGGSKEGYEQYF. The CDR3 bases are TGCGCCAGCAGCTTGACAGGGGGTTCTAAAGAGGGCTACGAGCAGTACTTC.

This chain uses TRBV29-1 with TRBJ1-1; D remains unclear. This CDR3 comprises 13 residues. Trimming removed 7 bases from V and 4 bases from J, with 16 bases in between. CDR1 and CDR2 (germline): SQVTM, ANQGSEA. The CDR3 DNA reads TGCAGCGCCGGATACCTTGAGTCCACTGAAGCTTTCTTT. Translation gives CSAGYLESTEAFF.

This clone was found a few times. The chain carries TRBV7-9 and TRBJ1-2; TRBD1 matches 9 bases. CDR3 size: 14 residues. Germline V gene lookup returns CDR1 SEHNR and CDR2 FQNEAQ (reference sequence). V shed 6 bases, J shed 7 bases, and the junction held 9 bases outside the gene matches. The DNA of the CDR3 is TGTGCCAGCAGGTCGGTGGACAGGGGTGGTGGCTACACCTTC. The encoded protein is CASRSVDRGGGYTF.

The genes are TRBV7-2 and TRBJ2-7; no reliable D call. The CDR3 totals 15 residues. Germline loops: CDR1 SGHTA, CDR2 FQGNSA. V dropped 1 base and J dropped 5 bases, with 15 bases sitting between them. The CDR3 spells CASSLERYSFHEQYF. CDR3 sequence (DNA): TGTGCCAGCAGCTTAGAACGGTACAGTTTCCACGAGCAGTACTTC.

The chain uses TRBV20-1 and TRBJ1-1; no firm D call. The CDR3 length is 11 residues. The V gene's germline CDR1 is DFQATT and CDR2 SNEGSKA (reference sequence). CDR3: CSDSANTEAFF. The CDR3 DNA reads TGCAGCGATTCCGCTAACACTGAAGCTTTCTTT.

This clone was observed a few times. V is TRBV5-6 and J is TRBJ1-1, with unresolved D. This CDR3 region has 12 residues. Germline CDR1 SGHDT, CDR2 YYEEEE. Trimming removed 0 bases from V and 7 bases from J, with 7 bases in between. CDR3 residues: CASSLGRVEAFF. CDR3 nucleotide sequence: TGTGCCAGCAGCTTGGGGCGGGTTGAAGCTTTCTTT.